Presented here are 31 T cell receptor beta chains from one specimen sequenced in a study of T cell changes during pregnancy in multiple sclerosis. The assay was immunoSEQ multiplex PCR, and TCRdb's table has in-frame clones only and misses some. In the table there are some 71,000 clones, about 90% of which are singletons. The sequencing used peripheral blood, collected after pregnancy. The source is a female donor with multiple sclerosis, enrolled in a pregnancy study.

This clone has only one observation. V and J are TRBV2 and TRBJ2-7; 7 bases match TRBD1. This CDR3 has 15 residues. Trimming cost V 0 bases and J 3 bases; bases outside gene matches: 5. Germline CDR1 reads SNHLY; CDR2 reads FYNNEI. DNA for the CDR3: TGTGCCAGCAGTGAAGCGACAGGGAATTACTACGAGCAGTACTTC. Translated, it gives CASSEATGNYYEQYF.

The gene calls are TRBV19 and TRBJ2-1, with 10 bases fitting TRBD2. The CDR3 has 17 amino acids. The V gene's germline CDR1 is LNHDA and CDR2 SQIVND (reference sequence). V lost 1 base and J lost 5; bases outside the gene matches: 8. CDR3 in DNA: TGTGCCAGTAGTATAGTAGGCCCTAGCGGGAGCAACAATGAGCAGTTCTTC. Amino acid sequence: CASSIVGPSGSNNEQFF.

This chain's CDR3 is CASSPSAGEKGGYTF. CDR3 bases: TGTGCCAGCTCACCCTCGGCAGGGGAGAAGGGTGGCTACACCTTC. The V call is TRBV18, the J call TRBJ1-2; weak D call: TRBD1 (6 bases). Looked up from germline, CDR1 is KGHSH and CDR2 is LQKENI. The length of the CDR3 is 15 residues. V gave up 3 bases and J gave up 7 bases, with 18 bases separating them.

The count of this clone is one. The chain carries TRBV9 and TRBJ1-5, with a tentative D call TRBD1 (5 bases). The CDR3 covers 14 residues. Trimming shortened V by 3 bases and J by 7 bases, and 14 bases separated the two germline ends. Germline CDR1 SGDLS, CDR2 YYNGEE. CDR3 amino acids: CASSAGGGPQPQHF. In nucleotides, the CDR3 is TGTGCCAGCAGCGCAGGCGGGGGTCCGCAGCCCCAGCATTTT.

CDR3 DNA sequence: TGTGCCAGCAGCCGGGTGGGGGCCCAGTTTGGAGAGACCCAGTACTTC. This translates into CASSRVGAQFGETQYF. This chain connects TRBV7-9 to TRBJ2-5; tentative D call: TRBD1 (6 bases). The CDR3 extends over 16 amino acids. Germline CDR1 is SEHNR and CDR2 is FQNEAQ (reference sequence). Trimming left V 5 bases short and J 4 bases short, with 20 bases between.

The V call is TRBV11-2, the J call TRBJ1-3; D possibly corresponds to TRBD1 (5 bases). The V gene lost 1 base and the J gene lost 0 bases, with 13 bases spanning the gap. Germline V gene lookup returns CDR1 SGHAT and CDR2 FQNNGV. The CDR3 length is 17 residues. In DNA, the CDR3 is TGTGCCAGCAGCTTAGTACGGGGGACGAGCTCTGGAAACACCATATATTTT. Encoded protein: CASSLVRGTSSGNTIYF.

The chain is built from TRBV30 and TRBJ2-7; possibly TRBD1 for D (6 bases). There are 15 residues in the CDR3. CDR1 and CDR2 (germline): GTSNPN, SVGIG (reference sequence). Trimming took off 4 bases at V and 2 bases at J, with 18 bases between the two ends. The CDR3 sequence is CAWTEGGTIAYEQYF. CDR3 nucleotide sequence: TGTGCCTGGACTGAAGGGGGTACTATTGCCTACGAGCAGTACTTC.

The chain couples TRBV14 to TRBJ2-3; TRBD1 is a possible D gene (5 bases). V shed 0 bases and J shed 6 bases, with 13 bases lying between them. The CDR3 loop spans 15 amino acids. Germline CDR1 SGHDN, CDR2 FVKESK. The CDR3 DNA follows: TGTGCCAGCAGCCAAGATAGGGGTATCACGGATACGCAGTATTTT. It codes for CASSQDRGITDTQYF.

The CDR3 DNA reads as TGCAGCGGGCGGGGGACCAAGCGGGACAATGAGCAGTTCTTC. The encoded protein is CSGRGTKRDNEQFF. This chain connects TRBV29-1 to TRBJ2-1; 7 bases are a match to TRBD2. The ends lost 7 bases at V and 5 bases at J; junction bases unmatched: 11. The CDR3 has 14 amino acids. Germline values: CDR1 SQVTM, CDR2 ANQGSEA.

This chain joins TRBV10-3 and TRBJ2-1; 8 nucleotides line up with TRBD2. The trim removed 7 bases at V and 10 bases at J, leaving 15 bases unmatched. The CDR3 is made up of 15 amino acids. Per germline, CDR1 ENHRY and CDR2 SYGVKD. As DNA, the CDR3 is TGTGCCATCACCTCACAAGCGGGAGCCCCGGAAGAGCAGTTCTTC. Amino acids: CAITSQAGAPEEQFF.

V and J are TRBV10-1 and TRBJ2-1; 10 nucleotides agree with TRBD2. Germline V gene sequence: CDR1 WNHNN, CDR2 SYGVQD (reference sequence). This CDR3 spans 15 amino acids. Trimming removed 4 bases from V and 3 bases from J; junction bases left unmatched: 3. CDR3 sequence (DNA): TGCGCCAGCAGTGGCGGGACTAGCGACTACAATGAGCAGTTCTTC. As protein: CASSGGTSDYNEQFF.

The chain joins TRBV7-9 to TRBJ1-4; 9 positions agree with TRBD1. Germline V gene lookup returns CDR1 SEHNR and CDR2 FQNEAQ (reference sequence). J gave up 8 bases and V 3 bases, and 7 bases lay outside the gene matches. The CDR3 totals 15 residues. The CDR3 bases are TGTGCCAGCAGCTTCCATGGGACAGGGAAGGAAAAACTGTTTTTT. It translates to CASSFHGTGKEKLFF.

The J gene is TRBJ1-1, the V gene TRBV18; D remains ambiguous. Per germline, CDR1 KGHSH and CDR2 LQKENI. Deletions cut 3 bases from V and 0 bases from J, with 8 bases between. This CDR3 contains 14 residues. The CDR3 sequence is CASSPDIMNTEAFF. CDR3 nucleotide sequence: TGTGCCAGCTCACCCGACATAATGAACACTGAAGCTTTCTTT. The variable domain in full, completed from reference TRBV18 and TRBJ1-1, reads NAGVMQNPRHLVRRRGQEARLRCSPMKGHSHVYWYRQLPEEGLKFMVYLQKENIIDESGMPKERFSAEFPKEGPSILRIQQVVRGDSAAYFCASSPDIMNTEAFFGQGTRLTVV.

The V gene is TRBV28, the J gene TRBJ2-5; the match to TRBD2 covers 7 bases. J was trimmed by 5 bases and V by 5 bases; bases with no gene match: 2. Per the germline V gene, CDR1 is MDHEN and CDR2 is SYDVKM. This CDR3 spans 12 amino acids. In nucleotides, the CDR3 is TGTGCCAGCAGTCAGGGAGGGGAGACCCAGTACTTC. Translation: CASSQGGETQYF.

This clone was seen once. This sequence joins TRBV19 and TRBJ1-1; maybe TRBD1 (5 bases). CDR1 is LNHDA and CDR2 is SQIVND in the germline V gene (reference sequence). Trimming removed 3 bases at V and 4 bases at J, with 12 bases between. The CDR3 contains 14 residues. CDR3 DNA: TGTGCCAGTAGTATCCCAGGGACTGGCACTGAAGCTTTCTTT. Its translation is CASSIPGTGTEAFF.

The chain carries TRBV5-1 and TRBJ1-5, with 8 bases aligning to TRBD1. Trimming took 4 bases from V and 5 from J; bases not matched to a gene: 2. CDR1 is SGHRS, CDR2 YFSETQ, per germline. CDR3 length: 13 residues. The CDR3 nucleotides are TGCGCCAGCAGCGCGACAGGGGATCAGCCCCAGCATTTT. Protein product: CASSATGDQPQHF.

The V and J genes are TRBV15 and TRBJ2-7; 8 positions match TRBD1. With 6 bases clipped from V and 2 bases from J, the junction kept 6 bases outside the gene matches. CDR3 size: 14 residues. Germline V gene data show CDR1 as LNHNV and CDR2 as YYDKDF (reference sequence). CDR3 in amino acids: CATRDSGGTYEQYF. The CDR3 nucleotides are TGTGCCACCAGGGACTCAGGGGGCACCTACGAGCAGTACTTC.

The CDR3 here is CASRWTGGIGELFF. DNA of the CDR3: TGTGCCAGCAGGTGGACAGGGGGTATCGGGGAGCTGTTTTTT. The chain carries TRBV27 and TRBJ2-2; TRBD1 aligns across 10 bases. After removal of 6 bases from V and 7 bases from J, the junction contained 5 bases not matched to a gene. Germline values: CDR1 MNHEY, CDR2 SMNVEV (reference sequence). The CDR3 is 14 amino acids.

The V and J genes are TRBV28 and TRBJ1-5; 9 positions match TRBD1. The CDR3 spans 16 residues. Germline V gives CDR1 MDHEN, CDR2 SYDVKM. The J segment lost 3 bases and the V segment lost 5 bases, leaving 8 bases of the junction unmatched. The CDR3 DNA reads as TGTGCCAGCAGTCGTGTGGGACAGGGATTCAATCAGCCCCAGCATTTT. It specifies CASSRVGQGFNQPQHF. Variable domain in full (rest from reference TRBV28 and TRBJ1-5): DVKVTQSSRYLVKRTGEKVFLECVQDMDHENMFWYRQDPGLGLRLIYFSYDVKMKEKGDIPEGYSVSREKKERFSLILESASTNQTSMYLCASSRVGQGFNQPQHFGDGTRLSIL.

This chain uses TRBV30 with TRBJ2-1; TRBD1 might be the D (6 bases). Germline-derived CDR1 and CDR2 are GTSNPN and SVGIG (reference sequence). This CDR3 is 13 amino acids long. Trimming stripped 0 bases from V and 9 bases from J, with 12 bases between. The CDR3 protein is CAWSVRRGTEQFF. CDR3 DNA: TGTGCCTGGAGTGTACGCAGGGGTACTGAGCAGTTCTTC.

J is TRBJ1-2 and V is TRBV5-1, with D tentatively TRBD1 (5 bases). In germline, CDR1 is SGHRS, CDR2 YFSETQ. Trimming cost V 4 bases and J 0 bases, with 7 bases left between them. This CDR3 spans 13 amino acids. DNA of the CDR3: TGCGCCAGCAGCGTACAGGCTAACTATGGCTACACCTTC. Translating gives CASSVQANYGYTF.

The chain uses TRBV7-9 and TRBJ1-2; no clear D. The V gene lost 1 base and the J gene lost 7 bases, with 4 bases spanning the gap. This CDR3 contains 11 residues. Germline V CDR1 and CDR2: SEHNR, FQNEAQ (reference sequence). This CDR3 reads CASSLDSGYTF. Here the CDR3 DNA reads TGTGCCAGCAGCTTAGACAGTGGCTACACCTTC.

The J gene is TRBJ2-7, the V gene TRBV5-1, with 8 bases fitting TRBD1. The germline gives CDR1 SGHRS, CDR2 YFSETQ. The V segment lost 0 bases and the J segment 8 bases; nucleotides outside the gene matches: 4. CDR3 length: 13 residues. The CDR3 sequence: CASSLGQGAQQYF. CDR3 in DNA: TGCGCCAGCAGCTTGGGCCAGGGGGCACAGCAGTACTTC.

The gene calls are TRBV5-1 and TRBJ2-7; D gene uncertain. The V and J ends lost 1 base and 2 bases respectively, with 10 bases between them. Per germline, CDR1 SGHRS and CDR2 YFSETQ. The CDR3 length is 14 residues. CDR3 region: CASSLPTSTYEQYF. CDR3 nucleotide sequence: TGCGCCAGCAGCTTGCCGACTTCAACCTACGAGCAGTACTTC.

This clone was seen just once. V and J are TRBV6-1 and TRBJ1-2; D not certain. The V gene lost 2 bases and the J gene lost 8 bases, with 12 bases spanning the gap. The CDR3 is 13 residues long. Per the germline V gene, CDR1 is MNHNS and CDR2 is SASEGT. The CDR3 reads CASSEQVREGYTF. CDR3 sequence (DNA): TGTGCCAGCAGTGAACAAGTAAGGGAGGGCTACACCTTC.

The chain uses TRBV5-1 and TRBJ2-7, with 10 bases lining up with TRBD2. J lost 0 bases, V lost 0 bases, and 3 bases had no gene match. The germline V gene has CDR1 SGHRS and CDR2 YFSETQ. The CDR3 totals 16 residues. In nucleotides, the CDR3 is TGCGCCAGCAGCTTGGTAGCTAGCGGGAGCTCCTACGAGCAGTACTTC. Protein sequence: CASSLVASGSSYEQYF.

The CDR3 loop is CASSRTSRNTGELFF. Here the CDR3 DNA reads TGTGCCAGCAGCCGGACTAGCAGAAACACCGGGGAGCTGTTTTTT. The V call is TRBV7-9, the J call TRBJ2-2; TRBD2 aligns across 8 bases. Germline CDR1 reads SEHNR; CDR2 reads FQNEAQ (reference sequence). The length of the CDR3 is 15 residues. V dropped 5 bases and J dropped 2; count of bases not matched to a gene: 4.

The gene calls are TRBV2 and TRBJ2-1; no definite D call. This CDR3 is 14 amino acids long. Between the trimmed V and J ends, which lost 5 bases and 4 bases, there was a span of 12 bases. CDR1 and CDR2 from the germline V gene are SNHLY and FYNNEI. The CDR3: CASSLAVKYNEQFF. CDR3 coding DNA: TGTGCCAGCAGTCTGGCGGTAAAATACAATGAGCAGTTCTTC.

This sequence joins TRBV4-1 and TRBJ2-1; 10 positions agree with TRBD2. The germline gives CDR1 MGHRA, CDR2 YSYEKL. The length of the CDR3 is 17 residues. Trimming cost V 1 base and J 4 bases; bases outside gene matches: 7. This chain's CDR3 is CASSQGTGTSDYNEQFF. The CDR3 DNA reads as TGCGCCAGCAGCCAAGGCACCGGGACTAGCGATTACAATGAGCAGTTCTTC.

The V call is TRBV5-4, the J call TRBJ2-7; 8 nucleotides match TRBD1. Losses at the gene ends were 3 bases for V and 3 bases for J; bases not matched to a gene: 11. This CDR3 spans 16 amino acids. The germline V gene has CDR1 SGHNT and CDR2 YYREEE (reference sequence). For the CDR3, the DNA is TGTGCCAGCAGCTCGCAACATGGACAGGGCGGCTACGAGCAGTACTTC. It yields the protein CASSSQHGQGGYEQYF.

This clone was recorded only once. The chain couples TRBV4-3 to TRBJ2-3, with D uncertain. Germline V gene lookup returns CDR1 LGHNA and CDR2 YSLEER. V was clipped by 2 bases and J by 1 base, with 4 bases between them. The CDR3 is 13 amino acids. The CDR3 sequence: CASSQSRTDTQYF. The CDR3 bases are TGCGCCAGCAGCCAAAGCCGCACAGATACGCAGTATTTT.